A selection of T cell receptor beta chains follows, all from one sample in a study of blood T cell repertoires in COVID-19. Data came from immunoSEQ multiplex PCR; TCRdb stores just in-frame clones and leaves some out. This sample carries over 200,000 clones, 85% to 90% of them seen once, and the ten largest clones take 2.5% to 3%. Sequencing was performed on peripheral blood. The receptor set was obtained from a woman aged 60-75 years with acute or convalescent COVID-19. The CDR3 runs from the conserved cysteine through the conserved F or W. Each record gives: J gene, clone size, D gene, V gene, CDR3 DNA, CDR3 protein. The D gene is left open where the match is weak. Size is stated for part of the rows, as once, few or many counts, or as a class when the clone is expanded.

TRBJ1-2	.	.	TRBV10-3	TGTGCCATCAGTGAGTCAATCGGGGAAGGCGATGGCTACACCTTC	CAISESIGEGDGYTF
TRBJ2-2	.	.	TRBV7-2	TGTGCCAGCAGGAGAGGTGGCGGGGAGCTGTTTTTT	CASRRGGGELFF
TRBJ1-2	.	TRBD1	TRBV12-3/TRBV12-4	TGTGCCAGCAAAGACAGGGGGCTATATGGCTACACCTTC	CASKDRGLYGYTF
TRBJ2-7	.	.	TRBV4-2	TGTGCCAGCAGCCAAGATCCCAGTCCGGGCGAGCAGTACTTC	CASSQDPSPGEQYF
TRBJ2-1	.	TRBD2	TRBV5-1	TGCGCCAGCAGCACCGGACTAGCGGGCGGCAATGAGCAGTTCTTC	CASSTGLAGGNEQFF
TRBJ2-6	.	TRBD1	TRBV28	TGTGCCAGCAGTTTGCTCAGGGGGCTCCTATCCTCTGGGGCCAACGTCCTGACTTTC	CASSLLRGLLSSGANVLTF
TRBJ1-2	.	TRBD1	TRBV3-1/TRBV3-2	TGTGCCAGCACACCGGGACAGGGTCGTGGCTACACCTTC	CASTPGQGRGYTF
TRBJ1-3	.	.	TRBV3-1/TRBV3-2	TGTGCCAGCAGCCGCCGGGGGGAGGGAAACACCATATATTTT	CASSRRGEGNTIYF
TRBJ1-2	.	.	TRBV6-5	TGTGCCAGCAGTTCGAAAGGCAGGGTTTATGGCTACACCTTC	CASSSKGRVYGYTF
TRBJ2-3	.	TRBD1	TRBV11-2	TGTGCCAGCAGCACGACAGGGGAAGGCGCAGATACGCAGTATTTT	CASSTTGEGADTQYF
TRBJ1-1	.	.	TRBV25-1	TGTGCCAGCAGTGAAGGGGGCAGGACTGAAGCTTTCTTT	CASSEGGRTEAFF
TRBJ2-7	.	.	TRBV5-1	TGCGCCAGCAGCTTGGAACGGGACAACTACGAGCAGTACTTC	CASSLERDNYEQYF
TRBJ1-4	.	.	TRBV2	TGTGCCAGCAGCAATAGCGGCTATGGGGAAAAACTGTTTTTT	CASSNSGYGEKLFF
TRBJ2-7	few	TRBD2	TRBV7-2	TGTGCCAGCAGGGGGGGTAGACTAGCGGGAGGGCCGGAGCAGTACTTC	CASRGGRLAGGPEQYF
TRBJ1-6	.	TRBD1	TRBV30	TGTGCCTGGATCCAGGGGGCGAATTCACCCCTCCACTTT	CAWIQGANSPLHF
TRBJ2-7	.	TRBD1	TRBV10-3	TGTGCCATCAGTGAACAGGGGGCCTACGAGCAGTACTTC	CAISEQGAYEQYF
TRBJ2-3	.	TRBD2	TRBV19	TGTGCCAGTAGCCGCCCTAGCGGGAGGAGGAATACGCAGTATTTT	CASSRPSGRRNTQYF
TRBJ2-2	.	TRBD2	TRBV7-2	TGTGCCAGCAGCGTCTCATCTAGCGGGAGGCGGACCGGGGAGCTGTTTTTT	CASSVSSSGRRTGELFF
TRBJ1-1	.	.	TRBV6-2/TRBV6-3	TGTGCCAGCAGTTACACAGGACAGTACACTGAAGCTTTCTTT	CASSYTGQYTEAFF
TRBJ1-1	.	TRBD1	TRBV5-1	TGCGCCAGCAGCTTCGCGACAGGGGGTAGGGCTGAAGCTTTCTTT	CASSFATGGRAEAFF
TRBJ2-3	.	.	TRBV11-3	TGTGCCAGCAGCTTAGCCCAAGATACGCAGTATTTT	CASSLAQDTQYF
TRBJ1-5	few	.	TRBV19	TGTGCCAGTAGTATAGATTCAGGGCAAGGCAATCAGCCCCAGCATTTT	CASSIDSGQGNQPQHF
TRBJ1-5	once	TRBD1	TRBV7-9	TGTGCCAGCAGCGCGACAGGGTGGGGCAATCAGCCCCAGCATTTT	CASSATGWGNQPQHF
TRBJ1-5	.	TRBD1	TRBV10-3	TGTGCCATCAGTGAGGCCCCAGGGGGGCCCCAGCATTTT	CAISEAPGGPQHF
TRBJ2-7	.	TRBD2	TRBV19	TGTGCCAGTAGTTCTGCTAGCGGGTACGAGCAGTACTTC	CASSSASGYEQYF
TRBJ1-3	.	.	TRBV30	TGTGCCTGGAGTGTACAGGTCTCTGGAAACACCATATATTTT	CAWSVQVSGNTIYF
TRBJ2-7	.	.	TRBV30	TGTGCCTGGAGTCGGCTAGGCGAGCAGTACTTC	CAWSRLGEQYF
TRBJ1-5	.	.	TRBV3-1/TRBV3-2	TGTGCCAGCAGCCAGGAGACGGGGTTCCATCAGCCCCAGCATTTT	CASSQETGFHQPQHF
TRBJ1-1	.	.	TRBV6-5	TGTGCCAGCAGCCTACAGCACATGAACACTGAAGCTTTCTTT	CASSLQHMNTEAFF
TRBJ2-3	.	TRBD2	TRBV7-2	TGTGCCAGCAGACGTTCTGATACTAGCGGGAGGGTAGATACGCAGTATTTT	CASRRSDTSGRVDTQYF
TRBJ2-7	.	.	TRBV30	TGTGCCTGGAGTGCCGGGACCGGGGGCTACGAGCAGTACTTC	CAWSAGTGGYEQYF
TRBJ2-3	.	TRBD2	TRBV6-2/TRBV6-3	TGTGCCAGCAGTTACTCGAGCGGGAGGAAAAGGGACACAGATACGCAGTATTTT	CASSYSSGRKRDTDTQYF
TRBJ1-6	.	.	TRBV30	TGTGCCTGGGGGCCGGGGCAGGGGAATTCACCCCTCCACTTT	CAWGPGQGNSPLHF
TRBJ1-5	.	TRBD1	TRBV30	TGTGCCTGGGGGGGACAGGGTTCGCAGCCCCAGCATTTT	CAWGGQGSQPQHF
TRBJ2-7	.	TRBD2	TRBV4-3	TGCGCCAGCAGTTTGACTAGCGGATACTCCTACGAGCAGTACTTC	CASSLTSGYSYEQYF
TRBJ2-7	.	TRBD1	TRBV2	TGTGCCAGCACCCAACAGGGGGGTGTGAGGGAGCAGTACTTC	CASTQQGGVREQYF
TRBJ2-1	.	.	TRBV5-1	TGCGCCAGCGCTACGAGACTCTCCTACAATGAGCAGTTCTTC	CASATRLSYNEQFF
TRBJ1-1	.	TRBD1	TRBV9	TGTGCCAGCAGACCTGGACAGGGAACGAACACTGAAGCTTTCTTT	CASRPGQGTNTEAFF
TRBJ2-7	.	.	TRBV10-3	TGTGCCATCAGTGTTGCCAAGAGCTCCTACGAGCAGTACTTC	CAISVAKSSYEQYF
TRBJ2-1	.	TRBD2	TRBV3-1/TRBV3-2	TGTGCCAGCAGCCTTCAGGGCGGGAGAAACTACAATGAGCAGTTCTTC	CASSLQGGRNYNEQFF
TRBJ1-1	.	.	TRBV2	TGTGTCAGCATTCCAGGAGGCCGAGACGACTTTGAAGCTTTCTTT	CVSIPGGRDDFEAFF
TRBJ1-6	.	TRBD1	TRBV30	TGTGCCTGGAGTGTAGGGACAGTAAATTCACCCCTCCACTTT	CAWSVGTVNSPLHF
TRBJ2-3	.	.	TRBV7-9	TGTGCCAGCAGCCCCCGGACTCGTGAAACAGATACGCAGTATTTT	CASSPRTRETDTQYF
TRBJ1-2	.	.	TRBV5-4	TGTGCCAGCAGCCCATTGGTAGGGGTCGGCGGCTACACCTTC	CASSPLVGVGGYTF
TRBJ2-1	.	TRBD2	TRBV6-6	TGTGCCAGCAAGGCTAGCGGGGGCCATGAGCAGTTCTTC	CASKASGGHEQFF
TRBJ1-6	.	.	TRBV30	TGTGCCTGGAGTGCCTGGACAGAAAGCAGTTCACCCCTCCACTTT	CAWSAWTESSSPLHF
TRBJ1-2	.	.	TRBV28	TGTGCCAGCAGTTTCCCCGGGGAGGGCGGGTATGGCTACACCTTC	CASSFPGEGGYGYTF
TRBJ2-7	.	.	TRBV11-3	TGTGCCAGCAGCTTAGATAGCTACGAGCAGTACTTC	CASSLDSYEQYF
TRBJ1-1	.	.	TRBV28	TGTGCCAGCAGTTCCGGGACACCGAACACTGAAGCTTTCTTT	CASSSGTPNTEAFF